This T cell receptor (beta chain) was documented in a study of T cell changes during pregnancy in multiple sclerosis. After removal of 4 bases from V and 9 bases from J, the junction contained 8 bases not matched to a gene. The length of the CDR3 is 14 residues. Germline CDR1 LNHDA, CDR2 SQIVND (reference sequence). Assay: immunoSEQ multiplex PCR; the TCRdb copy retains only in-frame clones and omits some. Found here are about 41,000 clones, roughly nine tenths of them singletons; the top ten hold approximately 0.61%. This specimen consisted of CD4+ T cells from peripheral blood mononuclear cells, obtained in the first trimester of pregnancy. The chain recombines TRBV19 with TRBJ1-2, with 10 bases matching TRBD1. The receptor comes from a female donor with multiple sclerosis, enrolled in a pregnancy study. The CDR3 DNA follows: TGTGCCAGTAGTAAGACAGGGGGCGCGGGAAGCTACACCTTC. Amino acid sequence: CASSKTGGAGSYTF.